These 3 T cell receptor beta chains were sequenced from one sample in a study of technical replicates of blood from a handful of donors. Repertoires were generated with immunoSEQ multiplex PCR, while TCRdb's copy carries only in-frame clones and drops some. The sample lists over 65,000 clones; approximately 97% were seen once. The source material was T cells isolated from PBMCs. Receptor source: a human donor in good health.

This sequence joins TRBV11-2 and TRBJ2-7, with 8 nucleotides matching TRBD1. The CDR3 runs 11 residues. V lost 6 bases and J lost 6; bases outside the gene matches: 1. Germline V gene data show CDR1 as SGHAT and CDR2 as FQNNGV. Written as DNA, the CDR3 is TGTGCCAGCAGAGACAGGGGCGAGCAGTACTTC. Translating gives CASRDRGEQYF.

V gene TRBV7-8 combines with J gene TRBJ1-6; no clear D gene. The V and J ends lost 1 base and 3 bases respectively, with 7 bases between them. Germline CDR1 is SGHVS and CDR2 is FQNEAQ. CDR3 size: 15 residues. CDR3 in DNA: TGTGCCAGCAGCTTAGAGCGCTTCTATAATTCACCCCTCCACTTT. Its protein is CASSLERFYNSPLHF.

V usage is TRBV7-2 and J usage is TRBJ2-7; TRBD2 matches 9 bases. The germline V gene has CDR1 SGHTA and CDR2 FQGNSA. J gave up 6 bases and V 5 bases, and 11 bases lay outside the gene matches. The CDR3 extends over 15 amino acids. CDR3 sequence reads: CASSPRSGRIPEQYF. Written as DNA, the CDR3 is TGTGCCAGCAGCCCGCGGAGCGGGAGGATCCCCGAGCAGTACTTC.